One sample yielded the 27 T cell receptor beta chains listed below, sequenced in a study of T cell responses to AZD1222 COVID-19 vaccine (dated by TCRdb to the early 2020s). The method behind the library was the immunoSEQ multiplex PCR assay. TCRdb provides this immuneACCESS table in a form limited to in-frame rearrangements. Some clones are lacking; in checked studies, under half of them reflect an unresolved V gene, and why the rest are absent is not known. The sample table holds around 190,000 clones, of which 90% to 95% were seen once. The top ten hold over 1.5% of the sample. The sample's time point label is to be understood as: about 28 days (+/-7) after the second vaccine dose. The specimen was peripheral blood, collected 28 days after the second AZD1222 dose. The receptors shown here come from an adult who received the AZD1222 COVID-19 vaccine.

This rearrangement joins TRBV4-2 to TRBJ1-2; TRBD1 aligns across 8 bases. J lost 0 bases, V lost 4 bases, and 7 bases had no gene match. This CDR3 region has 16 residues. Germline loops: CDR1 LGHNA, CDR2 YNFKEQ. CDR3 nucleotide sequence: TGTGCCAGCAGCCGGGACAGGCCAACCCCTAACTATGGCTACACCTTC. Translation gives CASSRDRPTPNYGYTF.

The gene calls are TRBV19 and TRBJ1-2; D gene ambiguous. Between the trimmed V and J ends, which lost 8 bases and 8 bases, there was a span of 15 bases. The CDR3 length is 12 residues. The germline V gene has CDR1 LNHDA and CDR2 SQIVND (reference sequence). CDR3 DNA: TGTGCCAGTCCGGGCCTCGACGGCGGCTACACCTTC. Its protein is CASPGLDGGYTF.

V is TRBV28 and J is TRBJ2-1; 8 nucleotides match TRBD2. Per the germline V gene, CDR1 is MDHEN and CDR2 is SYDVKM. The length of the CDR3 is 19 residues. V lost 5 bases, J lost 4 bases, and 19 bases stayed unmatched. As DNA, the CDR3 is TGTGCCAGCAGTAAGACTCGGACTAGCACATCCCATCGATACAATGAGCAGTTCTTC. Protein product: CASSKTRTSTSHRYNEQFF.

The gene calls are TRBV19 and TRBJ1-4; 7 nucleotides agree with TRBD1. With 2 bases clipped from V and 6 bases from J, the junction kept 12 bases outside the gene matches. The CDR3 runs 17 residues. The V gene's germline CDR1 is LNHDA and CDR2 SQIVND (reference sequence). CDR3 nucleotide sequence: TGTGCCAGTAGTATAACCGGGACAGAGGTCTGGGATGAAAAACTGTTTTTT. Residues: CASSITGTEVWDEKLFF.

This clone has just one count. V and J are TRBV11-2 and TRBJ1-1; no reliable D call. Germline CDR1 reads SGHAT; CDR2 reads FQNNGV. Trimming shortened V by 6 bases and J by 3 bases, and 14 bases separated the two germline ends. This CDR3 is built from 14 residues. The CDR3 DNA follows: TGTGCCAGCAGTCCAACCACAAGCGACACTGAAGCTTTCTTT. It encodes CASSPTTSDTEAFF.

The rearrangement links TRBV19 to TRBJ2-3; D is unresolved. The germline CDR1 and CDR2 sequences are LNHDA and SQIVND (reference sequence). V lost 3 bases and J lost 5, with 12 bases in between. The CDR3 totals 14 residues. As DNA, the CDR3 is TGTGCCAGTAGTATCAGGACCCCTAAAGATACGCAGTATTTT. It encodes CASSIRTPKDTQYF. The full variable domain, completed using reference TRBV19 and TRBJ2-3, is DGGITQSPKYLFRKEGQNVTLSCEQNLNHDAMYWYRQDPGQGLRLIYYSQIVNDFQKGDIAEGYSVSREKKESFPLTVTSAQKNPTAFYLCASSIRTPKDTQYFGPGTRLTVL.

The chain recombines TRBV4-1 with TRBJ1-6, with unresolved D. V shed 1 base and J shed 0 bases, with 4 bases lying between them. This CDR3 spans 15 amino acids. Germline CDR1 MGHRA, CDR2 YSYEKL. Here the CDR3 reads CASSQGSSYNSPLHF. The CDR3 bases are TGCGCCAGCAGCCAAGGGAGCTCCTATAATTCACCCCTCCACTTT.

The chain joins TRBV6-1 to TRBJ2-3, with TRBD2 matching 9 bases. Germline loops: CDR1 MNHNS, CDR2 SASEGT. The J segment lost 3 bases and the V segment lost 2 bases, leaving 6 bases of the junction unmatched. There are 16 residues in the CDR3. CDR3 sequence reads: CASSELREGQTDTQYF. In DNA, the CDR3 is TGTGCCAGCAGTGAATTGCGGGAGGGCCAAACAGATACGCAGTATTTT.

The table lists this clone with a count of one. V is TRBV18 and J is TRBJ2-2; a possible D gene is TRBD1 (6 bases). Trimming stripped 2 bases from V and 4 bases from J, with 14 bases between. CDR1 is KGHSH and CDR2 is LQKENI in the germline V gene. The CDR3 runs 16 residues. CDR3 sequence reads: CASSPGSGAATGELFF. In DNA form, the CDR3 reads TGTGCCAGCTCACCAGGGTCAGGGGCGGCCACCGGGGAGCTGTTTTTT. The full variable domain, rest sourced from reference TRBV18 and TRBJ2-2, is NAGVMQNPRHLVRRRGQEARLRCSPMKGHSHVYWYRQLPEEGLKFMVYLQKENIIDESGMPKERFSAEFPKEGPSILRIQQVVRGDSAAYFCASSPGSGAATGELFFGEGSRLTVL.

This clone has just one count. The chain recombines TRBV11-2 with TRBJ1-1; 9 bases fit TRBD1. Trimming took 6 bases from V and 10 from J; bases not matched to a gene: 6. This CDR3 is built from 12 residues. The germline CDR1 and CDR2 sequences are SGHAT and FQNNGV. The DNA for the CDR3 is TGTGCCAGCAGTCGATCGGGACAGGGAGCTTTCTTT. As protein: CASSRSGQGAFF.

The chain links TRBV27 to TRBJ2-5; D is unclear. This CDR3 has 14 residues. V was pared by 7 bases and J by 2 bases, with 14 bases between. CDR1 and CDR2 (germline): MNHEY, SMNVEV (reference sequence). In DNA form, the CDR3 reads TGTGCCAGCACCCCATCGAGGCTTCAAGAGACCCAGTACTTC. It specifies CASTPSRLQETQYF.

The chain links TRBV19 to TRBJ2-3, with 9 bases lining up with TRBD2. Germline lookup yields CDR1 LNHDA and CDR2 SQIVND (reference sequence). The CDR3 has 15 residues. The junction had 12 bases not matched to a gene; V was cut back by 10 bases and J by 4 bases. CDR3 protein: CATRSLAGRSDTQYF. In nucleotides, the CDR3 is TGTGCCACCAGGAGTCTAGCGGGAAGGTCAGATACGCAGTATTTT.

The chain uses TRBV12-3 or TRBV12-4 and TRBJ1-5, with D maybe TRBD1 (5 bases). This CDR3 has 13 amino acids. Trimming pared 3 bases from V and 6 bases from J, leaving 9 bases between. DNA of the CDR3: TGTGCCAGCAGTTTGCAGGGACTTCAGCCCCAGCATTTT. Amino acids: CASSLQGLQPQHF.

This chain uses TRBV20-1 with TRBJ1-1, with D possibly matching TRBD1 (6 bases). Germline CDR1 and CDR2: DFQATT and SNEGSKA (reference sequence). Trimming removed 7 bases from V and 5 bases from J, with 11 bases in between. This CDR3 spans 11 amino acids. This CDR3 reads CSVPGVTEAFF. The CDR3 DNA reads as TGCAGTGTACCAGGGGTGACTGAAGCTTTCTTT.

J is TRBJ1-2 and V is TRBV2; 7 bases are shared with TRBD1. The germline V gene encodes CDR1 SNHLY and CDR2 FYNNEI. The CDR3 has 16 amino acids. Trimming at V came to 8 bases and at J to 2 bases, leaving 14 bases not matched to a gene. The CDR3 region has the DNA TGTGCCAGCTTACTGGTGGGACAGCAACTAAACTATGGCTACACCTTC. Translation: CASLLVGQQLNYGYTF.

The J gene is TRBJ1-2, the V gene TRBV6-5; D call uncertain. The CDR3 extends over 12 amino acids. CDR1 and CDR2 from the germline V gene are MNHEY and SVGAGI. Trimming stripped 6 bases from V and 4 bases from J, with 9 bases between. This CDR3 is CASRPGLYGYTF. CDR3 sequence (DNA): TGTGCCAGCAGACCAGGCCTCTATGGCTACACCTTC.

The rearrangement uses TRBV5-1 and TRBJ2-3; D is possibly TRBD1 (5 bases). The CDR3 has 18 amino acids. Trimming cost V 0 bases and J 0 bases, with 17 bases left between them. In germline, CDR1 is SGHRS, CDR2 YFSETQ. DNA of the CDR3: TGCGCCAGCAGCTTGGGAAGTCAGACAGTCCTGAGCACAGATACGCAGTATTTT. Protein product: CASSLGSQTVLSTDTQYF.

The chain employs TRBV7-2 and TRBJ2-1, with D uncertain. Trimming took off 4 bases at V and 2 bases at J, with 12 bases between the two ends. CDR3 size: 15 residues. The germline V gene encodes CDR1 SGHTA and CDR2 FQGNSA. CDR3 sequence (DNA): TGTGCCAGCAGCTACGGCGACCTTACCTACAATGAGCAGTTCTTC. This encodes CASSYGDLTYNEQFF.

The gene calls are TRBV4-1 and TRBJ2-5; D not certain. CDR1 and CDR2 from the germline V gene are MGHRA and YSYEKL. CDR3 length: 16 amino acids. V lost 1 base and J 1 base, leaving 13 bases between the germline ends. The CDR3 reads CASSQAHSGSQETQYF. The CDR3 coding sequence is TGCGCCAGCAGCCAAGCCCACTCGGGCAGCCAAGAGACCCAGTACTTC.

A remark on this clone: This sample also contains other DNA sequences that code for the same CDR3. The genes are TRBV6-5 and TRBJ1-1, with 7 bases matching TRBD1. The length of the CDR3 is 13 residues. Per germline, CDR1 MNHEY and CDR2 SVGAGI. J was trimmed by 1 base and V by 6 bases; bases with no gene match: 2. The CDR3 nucleotides read TGTGCCAGCAGCCGACAGGGGAACACTGAAGCTTTCTTT. It codes for CASSRQGNTEAFF.

V usage is TRBV29-1 and J usage is TRBJ1-5; D remains ambiguous. Germline assignment: CDR1 SQVTM and CDR2 ANQGSEA. The CDR3 is made up of 14 amino acids. The germline V and J ends were trimmed by 4 bases and 0 bases, with 10 bases remaining between them. The CDR3, as DNA: TGCAGCGTTGTCCTTGGGTATAGCAATCAGCCCCAGCATTTT. Protein product: CSVVLGYSNQPQHF.

The rearrangement joins TRBV19 to TRBJ1-5; 9 bases line up with TRBD1. Losses at the gene ends were 5 bases for V and 6 bases for J; bases not matched to a gene: 8. The germline gives CDR1 LNHDA, CDR2 SQIVND (reference sequence). The CDR3 is made up of 15 amino acids. CDR3 sequence: CASSPYDRGSQPQHF. DNA for the CDR3: TGTGCCAGTAGTCCTTACGACAGGGGGAGTCAGCCCCAGCATTTT.

The chain couples TRBV10-2 to TRBJ2-7; 11 positions match TRBD2. CDR1 and CDR2 (germline): WSHSY, SAAADI. The CDR3 extends over 14 amino acids. V was clipped by 2 bases and J by 7 bases; unmatched bases: 4. CDR3 amino acids: CASSEGLAGGEQYF. CDR3 DNA: TGCGCCAGCAGTGAGGGGCTAGCGGGGGGTGAGCAGTACTTC.

The chain recombines TRBV5-8 with TRBJ2-1, with 7 bases identical to TRBD1. V was pared by 4 bases and J by 0 bases, with 4 bases of the junction left unmatched. There are 15 residues in the CDR3. Germline V lookup: CDR1 SGHTS, CDR2 YDEGEE. This CDR3 is CASSRTGVSYNEQFF. As DNA, the CDR3 is TGTGCCAGCAGCCGGACAGGAGTCTCCTACAATGAGCAGTTCTTC.

The rearrangement joins TRBV4-1 to TRBJ2-5; 9 positions match TRBD1. CDR1 and CDR2 from the germline V gene are MGHRA and YSYEKL. Trimming took 0 bases from V and 14 from J; bases not matched to a gene: 7. The CDR3 runs to 13 residues. CDR3 sequence: CASSQETRDREYF. CDR3 DNA sequence: TGCGCCAGCAGCCAAGAGACCCGGGACAGGGAATACTTC.

The genes are TRBV29-1 and TRBJ1-2, with D unclear. Trimming removed 5 bases at V and 2 bases at J, with 18 bases between. The CDR3 is made up of 15 amino acids. Germline V gene data show CDR1 as SQVTM and CDR2 as ANQGSEA. The CDR3 protein is CSVLPGHGPNYGYTF. The CDR3 nucleotides read TGCAGCGTTCTTCCCGGGCACGGGCCCAACTATGGCTACACCTTC.

This clone showed up just once. This chain joins TRBV30 and TRBJ1-6; TRBD1 agrees at 9 bases. This CDR3 contains 12 residues. Germline V gene lookup returns CDR1 GTSNPN and CDR2 SVGIG (reference sequence). V was pared by 8 bases and J by 10 bases, with 6 bases of the junction left unmatched. Here the CDR3 reads CAGDRGNSPLHF. DNA of the CDR3: TGTGCCGGAGACAGGGGGAACTCACCCCTCCACTTT.